This is a list of T cell receptor beta chains from one sample in a study of a mutant IDH1 vaccine in newly diagnosed glioma. For these receptors, no antigen is known. Clones were read by immunoSEQ multiplex PCR, and TCRdb kept only the in-frame ones, dropping some. The sample lists about 51,000 clones, about three quarters occurring once. This specimen was PBMCs, taken from a glioma patient whose treatment included an IDH1 peptide vaccine. The source of these receptors is a man aged 45-65 years with glioma. Each CDR3 is given with its conserved first and last residue. The D gene is left open where the match is weak. Expanded clones get a size class; other rows say once, few or many, or leave the size out.

j_gene,abundance,d_gene,v_gene,CDR3nt,CDR3aa
TRBJ1-4,medium-sized,NA,TRBV5-8,TGTGCCAGCAGCCCCGGAGGGCTCTTTAATGAAAAACTGTTTTTT,CASSPGGLFNEKLFF
TRBJ1-5,NA,NA,TRBV10-3,TGTGCCACCAGTGACGGGGTGGGGCAGCCCCAGCATTTT,CATSDGVGQPQHF
TRBJ1-2,NA,TRBD1,TRBV29-1,TGCAGCGTTGGTGGGGACAGGGAAGGCTACACCTTC,CSVGGDREGYTF
TRBJ2-7,NA,NA,TRBV27,TGTGCCAGCAGTTTCTCTACTGACTACGAGCAGTACTTC,CASSFSTDYEQYF
TRBJ1-1,NA,NA,TRBV30,TGTGCCTGGAGTTTGGGGTTGGGGGGAAACACTGAAGCTTTCTTT,CAWSLGLGGNTEAFF
TRBJ2-7,few,NA,TRBV20-1,TGCAGTGCTAGAGATGCCTACGAGCAGTACTTC,CSARDAYEQYF
TRBJ1-1,NA,NA,TRBV19,TGTGCCAGTAGTATTATCCCAGTAAAGAACACTGAAGCTTTCTTT,CASSIIPVKNTEAFF
TRBJ1-1,NA,NA,TRBV27,TGTGCCAGCAGTTTATCCCAACTTGGGGGTGAAGCTTTCTTT,CASSLSQLGGEAFF
TRBJ2-1,many,TRBD2,TRBV18,TGTGCCAGCTCACCAGGAGGGACTAGCGGATTATACAATGAGCAGTTCTTC,CASSPGGTSGLYNEQFF
TRBJ2-3,NA,NA,TRBV2,TGTGCCAGCAGTACAGGGTGGAGTACAGATACGCAGTATTTT,CASSTGWSTDTQYF
TRBJ1-2,NA,NA,TRBV27,TGTGCCAGCAGCCTCCGGCCCCTTAACTATGGCTACACCTTC,CASSLRPLNYGYTF
TRBJ2-5,NA,NA,TRBV15,TGTGCCACCAGCAGAGATGTAGCAGGAGGGGAGACCCAGTACTTC,CATSRDVAGGETQYF
TRBJ1-3,NA,NA,TRBV19,TGTGCCACCTCATCTGGAAACACCATATATTTT,CATSSGNTIYF
TRBJ1-2,once,NA,TRBV19,TGTGCCAGTAGCATCGCGAGCTGGACGGCTTCCTATGGCTACACCTTC,CASSIASWTASYGYTF
TRBJ2-2,NA,NA,TRBV30,TGTGCCTGGGCAGGGGCTACCGGGGAGCTGTTTTTT,CAWAGATGELFF
TRBJ2-5,NA,NA,TRBV7-9,TGTGCCAGCAGCTCTCCGAGGGACTTCCAAGAGACCCAGTACTTC,CASSSPRDFQETQYF
TRBJ1-4,NA,NA,TRBV10-3,TGTGCCATCTCCCCGGATCGATCTGAAAAACTGTTTTTT,CAISPDRSEKLFF
TRBJ2-7,NA,TRBD1,TRBV27,TGTGCCAGCAGTTTCCGAGGGGACAGGGGGCTCTACGAGCAGTACTTC,CASSFRGDRGLYEQYF
TRBJ1-3,NA,NA,TRBV4-1,TGCGCCAGCAGCCCTATAAACTCTGGAAACACCATATATTTT,CASSPINSGNTIYF
TRBJ2-1,NA,NA,TRBV7-2,TGTGCCAGCAATCCCCCGGGGCGGAGGAATGAGCAGTTCTTC,CASNPPGRRNEQFF
TRBJ2-7,NA,NA,TRBV18,TGTGCCAGCTCATCAGGCCCGGAGAGTTACGAGCAGTACTTC,CASSSGPESYEQYF
TRBJ2-3,NA,NA,TRBV28,TGTGCCAGCAGTTTACTACTCCTAAGCACAGATACGCAGTATTTT,CASSLLLLSTDTQYF
TRBJ1-6,NA,TRBD1,TRBV14,TGTGCCAGCAGTAGAAGACAGGGTTCAGGCTCACCCCTCCACTTT,CASSRRQGSGSPLHF
TRBJ2-7,NA,NA,TRBV5-1,TGCGCCAGCAGGGACCCTAAAGGGGAGCAGTACTTC,CASRDPKGEQYF
TRBJ1-2,NA,NA,TRBV7-2,TGTGCCAGCACTCTAGAAGCTAACTATGGCTACACCTTC,CASTLEANYGYTF
TRBJ2-5,NA,NA,TRBV9,TGTGCCAGCAGCGTGGGCCCACAAGAGACCCAGTACTTC,CASSVGPQETQYF
TRBJ1-3,few,NA,TRBV7-9,TGTGCCAGCAGCTTACCTCGAGGCTCTGGAAACACCATATATTTT,CASSLPRGSGNTIYF
TRBJ2-3,NA,TRBD2,TRBV5-1,TGCGCCAGCAGCCTCTGGACTAGCAGAGATACGCAGTATTTT,CASSLWTSRDTQYF
TRBJ1-2,once,NA,TRBV30,TGTGCCCGGAGGAAGGGCGGGACTCCTCTAAACTTC,CARRKGGTPLNF
TRBJ1-5,few,NA,TRBV4-2,TGTGCCAGCAGCCGTCAGGGGAGGTCTAATCAGCCCCAGCATTTT,CASSRQGRSNQPQHF
TRBJ1-3,NA,NA,TRBV14,TGTGCCAGCAGCCCGCACACCATATATTTT,CASSPHTIYF
TRBJ2-1,NA,NA,TRBV6-5,TGTGCCAGCAGTTACTCGAAGAGGAGGACCAATGAGCAGTTCTTC,CASSYSKRRTNEQFF
TRBJ2-5,NA,TRBD2,TRBV6-5,TGTGCCAGCAAGACTAGCGGGGGTGGCGAGACCCAGTACTTC,CASKTSGGGETQYF